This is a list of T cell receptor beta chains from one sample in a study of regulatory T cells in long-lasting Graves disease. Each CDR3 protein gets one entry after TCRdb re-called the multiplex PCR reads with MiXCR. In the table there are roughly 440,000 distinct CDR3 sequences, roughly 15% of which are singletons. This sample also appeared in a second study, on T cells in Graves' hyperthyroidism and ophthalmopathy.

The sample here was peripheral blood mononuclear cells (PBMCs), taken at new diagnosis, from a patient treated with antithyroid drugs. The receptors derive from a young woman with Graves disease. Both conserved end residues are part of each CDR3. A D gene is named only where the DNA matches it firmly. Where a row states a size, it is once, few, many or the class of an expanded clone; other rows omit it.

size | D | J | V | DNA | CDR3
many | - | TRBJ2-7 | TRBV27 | TGTGCCAGCAGTTTACCCGGCCGCGAGCAGTACTTC | CASSLPGREQYF
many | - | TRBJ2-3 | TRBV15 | TGTGCCACCAGCAGAGGAGGATCAGATACGCAGTATTTT | CATSRGGSDTQYF
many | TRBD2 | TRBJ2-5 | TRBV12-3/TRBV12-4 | TGTGCCAGCAAGACTAGCGGGAGCCTGGAGACCCAGTACTTC | CASKTSGSLETQYF
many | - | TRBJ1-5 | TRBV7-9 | TGTGCCAGCAGCTCGCTCTCAGGGCCCCAGCATTTT | CASSSLSGPQHF
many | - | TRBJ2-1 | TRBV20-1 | TGCAGTGTCGGCCCCTACAATGAGCAGTTCTTC | CSVGPYNEQFF
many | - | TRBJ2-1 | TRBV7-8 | TGTGCCAGCAGCTTAAGGCTCGGGGTGGAGCAGTTCTTC | CASSLRLGVEQFF
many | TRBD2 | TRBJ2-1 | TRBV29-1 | TGCAGCGTGCTTGCGGGGGGGGGTAATGAGCAGTTCTTC | CSVLAGGGNEQFF
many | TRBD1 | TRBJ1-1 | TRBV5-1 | TGCGCCAGCAGCCAGACGACAGGGGGCACCGCTGAAGCTTTCTTT | CASSQTTGGTAEAFF
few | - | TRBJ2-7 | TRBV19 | TGTGCCAGTAGTATTTTTCTGGCCTCCTACGAGCAGTACTTC | CASSIFLASYEQYF
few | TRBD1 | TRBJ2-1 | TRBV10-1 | TGCGCCAGCAGTGGCGGGACAGGGTTTAGTGAGCAGTTCTTC | CASSGGTGFSEQFF
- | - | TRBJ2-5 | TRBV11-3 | TGTGCCAGCAGCTTAAATCAGGGGCAAGAGACCCAGTACTTC | CASSLNQGQETQYF
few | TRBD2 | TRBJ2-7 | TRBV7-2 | TGTGCCAGCAGCTTAGAACTAGCGATCGAGCAGTACTTC | CASSLELAIEQYF
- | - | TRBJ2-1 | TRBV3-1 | TGTGCCAGCAGCCAGGAACCTGGAGCCGGCAATGAGCAGTTCTTC | CASSQEPGAGNEQFF
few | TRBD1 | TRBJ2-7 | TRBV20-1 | TGCAGTGCCGGGACAGGGACATACGAGCAGTACTTC | CSAGTGTYEQYF
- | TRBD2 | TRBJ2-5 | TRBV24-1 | TGTGCCACCAGTGATTTTCGGACTAGCGGGAGGTTAGGGGAAGAGACCCAGTACTTC | CATSDFRTSGRLGEETQYF
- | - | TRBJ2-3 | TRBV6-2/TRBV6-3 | TGTGCCGGCAGTTACTATGGCGGAGATACGCAGTATTTT | CAGSYYGGDTQYF
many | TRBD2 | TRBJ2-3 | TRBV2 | TGTGCCAGCAGGATAGGACTAGCGGCTAGCACAGATACGCAGTATTTT | CASRIGLAASTDTQYF
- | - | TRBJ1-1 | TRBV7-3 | TGTGCCAGCAGCATCCAAACGGGGAGGGCCTACACTGAAGCTTTCTTT | CASSIQTGRAYTEAFF
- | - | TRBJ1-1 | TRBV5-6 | TGTGCCAGCAGCTTGGAGAGGGGCGGGAACACTGAAGCTTTCTTT | CASSLERGGNTEAFF
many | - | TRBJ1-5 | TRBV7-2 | TGTGCCAGCAGCTTAGAGGCCGGTGGAAGGTGGCATTTT | CASSLEAGGRWHF
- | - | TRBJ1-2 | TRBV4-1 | TGCGCCAGCAGCCAGGACCGTTCAGAAAACTATGGCTACACCTTC | CASSQDRSENYGYTF
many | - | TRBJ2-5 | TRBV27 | TGTGCCAGCAGTTTATTAGCGACACGAGAGACCCAGTACTTC | CASSLLATRETQYF
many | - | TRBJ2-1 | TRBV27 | TGTGCCAGTATGTCCTTAGAGGGGTACAATGAGCAGTTCTTC | CASMSLEGYNEQFF
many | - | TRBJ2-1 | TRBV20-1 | TGCAGTGCTAAGAACAATGAGCAGTTCTTC | CSAKNNEQFF
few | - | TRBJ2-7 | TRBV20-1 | TGCAGTGCTGGTGCGGATAGCTCCTACGAGCAGTACTTC | CSAGADSSYEQYF
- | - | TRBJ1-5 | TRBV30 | TGTGCCTGGAGTGTAACAGGATCGCCCGTGCCCCAGCATTTT | CAWSVTGSPVPQHF
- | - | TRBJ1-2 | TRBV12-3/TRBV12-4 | TGTGCCAGCAGCCCTACAGACGCTTATGGGTACTTC | CASSPTDAYGYF
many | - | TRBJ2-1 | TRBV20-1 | TGCAGTGCTAGAGAACGTGGTTTTGGTCACTACAATGAGCAGTTCTTC | CSARERGFGHYNEQFF
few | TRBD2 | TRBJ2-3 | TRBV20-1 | TGCAGTGCTAGAGAGGAAAGACTAGCGGTTGACACAGATACGCAGTATTTT | CSAREERLAVDTDTQYF
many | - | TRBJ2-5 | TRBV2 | TGTGCCAGCAGCAGCAGGGAGTCAGAGACCCAGTACTTC | CASSSRESETQYF
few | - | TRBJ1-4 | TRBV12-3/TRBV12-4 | TGTGCCAGCAGTTTAGTGGGAAAACTGTTTTTT | CASSLVGKLFF
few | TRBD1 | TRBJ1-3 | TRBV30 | TGTGCCGTCTTTTTTTGGGACAGCTCTGGAAACACCATACATTTT | CAVFFWDSSGNTIHF
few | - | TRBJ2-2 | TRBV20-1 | TGCAGTGCTAGAGCCAGGTCATACACCGGGGAGCTGTTTTTT | CSARARSYTGELFF
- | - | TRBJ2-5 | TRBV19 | TGTGCCAGTAGTAGCACCCAAGAGACCCAGTACTTC | CASSSTQETQYF
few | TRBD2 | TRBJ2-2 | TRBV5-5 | TGTGCCAGCAGCCCCAGCGGGAGGGCCATCGGGGAGCTGTTTTTT | CASSPSGRAIGELFF
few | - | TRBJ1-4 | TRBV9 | TGTGCCAGCAGCGTTTCCCCTGTAGGAAAGGAAAAACTGTTTTTT | CASSVSPVGKEKLFF
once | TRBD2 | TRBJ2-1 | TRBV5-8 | TGTGCCAGCAGGCCGATTAGGACTAGCGGCAATGAGCAGTTCTTC | CASRPIRTSGNEQFF
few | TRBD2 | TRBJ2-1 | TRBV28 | TGTGCCAGCAGCAGTAAAAGCGGGAAGCGCTACAATGAGCAGTTCTTC | CASSSKSGKRYNEQFF
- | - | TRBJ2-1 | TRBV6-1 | TGTGCCAGCAACCGAGCGGTAAACAGGTTCAATGAGCGGTTCTTC | CASNRAVNRFNERFF
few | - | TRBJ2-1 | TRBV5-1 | TGCGCCAGCAGCTTGGGTAGTATCTCCTACAATGAGCAGTTCTTC | CASSLGSISYNEQFF
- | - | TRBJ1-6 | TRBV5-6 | TGTGCCAGCAGCGAAACGGACTCTCCGGCCCTCCACTTT | CASSETDSPALHF
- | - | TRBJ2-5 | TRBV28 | TGTGCCAGCAGTTTAGGCAGAACATCCCAAGAGACCCAGTACTTC | CASSLGRTSQETQYF
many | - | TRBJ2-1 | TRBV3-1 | TGTGCCAGCAGCCAAGTTTCTGGGTCTAGCTCCTACAATGAGCAGTTCTTC | CASSQVSGSSSYNEQFF
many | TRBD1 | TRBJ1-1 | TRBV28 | TGTGCCAGCAGTTCCTACAGGGGTACCGCGAACACTGAAGCTTTCTTT | CASSSYRGTANTEAFF
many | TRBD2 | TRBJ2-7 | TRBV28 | TGTGCCAGCAGCCAAGCCGCTAGCGGGAGATCTGTGTGGTACGAGCAGTACTTC | CASSQAASGRSVWYEQYF
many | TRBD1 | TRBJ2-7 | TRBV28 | TGTGCCAGCAGTTTATCCAGGACAGGGGGCCGACCTACCTACGAGCAGTACTTC | CASSLSRTGGRPTYEQYF
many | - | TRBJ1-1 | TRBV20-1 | TGCAGTGCGCAAAGGGCATCTCAGGGCATGAACACTGAAGCTTTCTTT | CSAQRASQGMNTEAFF
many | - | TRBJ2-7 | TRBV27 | TGTGCCAGCAGCCACCCGCCTTTTATCGAGCAGTACTTC | CASSHPPFIEQYF
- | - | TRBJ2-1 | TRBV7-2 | TGTGCCAGCAGCTCAAGCGAGGGGGTTAGCGCCTACAATGAGCAGTTCTTC | CASSSSEGVSAYNEQFF
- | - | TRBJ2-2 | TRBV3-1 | TGTGCCAGCAGGATCGGGGGGACAGGGAACACCGGGGAGCTGTTTTTT | CASRIGGTGNTGELFF
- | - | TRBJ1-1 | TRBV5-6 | TGTGCCAGCAGCTGGAGGACGGCCAGGATGAACACTGAAGCTTTCTTT | CASSWRTARMNTEAFF
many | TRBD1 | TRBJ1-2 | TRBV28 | TGTGCCAGCAGTCAGGTGGGGACAGTCAACTATGGCTACACCTTC | CASSQVGTVNYGYTF
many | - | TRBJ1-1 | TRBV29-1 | TGCAGCGTTGGGGGGGGGCGCACGAACACTGAAGCTTTCTTT | CSVGGGRTNTEAFF
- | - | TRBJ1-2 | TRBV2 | TGTGCCAGCAGGGAGACGTCTGGAGGCTATGGCTACACCTTC | CASRETSGGYGYTF